The sequence of this T cell receptor (beta chain) was determined in a study of cytomegalovirus exposure and HLA in healthy donors. Findings and caveats of the study: A highly shared variant cluster was judged a likely technical artifact.

This clone has only one observation. The antigen is unknown. Per germline, CDR1 MNHNS and CDR2 SASEGT. The CDR3 extends over 15 amino acids. V lost 7 bases, J lost 3 bases, and 8 bases stayed unmatched. Primers: 60 Vbeta forward and 13 Jbeta reverse. Clones were read by immunoSEQ multiplex PCR, and TCRdb kept only the in-frame ones, dropping some. The sample yields under 90,000 clones, 55% to 80% seen once. The sequence was obtained from a man aged 40-50 years in good health and CMV-seropositive. Material for sequencing was PBMCs. The chain uses TRBV6-1 and TRBJ2-1; 8 bases line up with TRBD2. CDR3 region: CASNGGEAVYNEQFF. CDR3 in DNA: TGTGCCAGCAACGGGGGGGAAGCGGTCTACAATGAGCAGTTCTTC.